This T cell receptor beta chain was captured in a study of metastatic and nonmetastatic thyroid tumors. The overall study: Comparative analysis of repertoires was undertaken across blood and tumor or nodule tissue obtained from malignant and benign thyroid patients. Study results and limitations: When malignant thyroid tumors were compared with benign nodules, TCR beta diversity was reportedly significantly higher in the malignant tumors. This held in both blood and tumor samples.

Points on this clone: No antigen is known for it. A much larger clone lies a single base off, so this may be a read error.

This CDR3 comprises 13 residues. Germline V gene lookup returns CDR1 SNHLY and CDR2 FYNNEI. There were no patients who had received any treatment before thyroid surgery. MiXCR was used by TCRdb to re-call the PCR reads. There are around 42,000 clones in the sample; roughly an eighth occur only once, and roughly 25% lies in the top ten. This receptor was taken from a female donor with papillary thyroid cancer or a benign thyroid nodule (not recorded which). Some clones in this sample may be carry-over from other donors' samples. Sequencing input: blood. The rearrangement links TRBV2 to TRBJ2-1; a weak D match, TRBD2 (6 bases). CDR3 sequence: CASSEASVTSLLF. The DNA of the CDR3 is TGTGCCAGCAGTGAAGCCTCCGTGACTAGTCTGCTCTTC.